The 32 T cell receptor beta chains reported below all come from one sample, sequenced in a study of blood T cell repertoires in COVID-19. Repertoires were generated with immunoSEQ multiplex PCR, while TCRdb's copy carries only in-frame clones and drops some. The sample lists about 150,000 clones; around 84% were seen once. Input material: PBMCs or T cells enriched from blood (not recorded which). These receptors were taken from a man aged 50 to 60 who had recovered from COVID-19.

The chain links TRBV19 to TRBJ1-1; TRBD1 matches at 8 bases. CDR3 length: 14 amino acids. The ends lost 5 bases at V and 4 bases at J; junction bases unmatched: 6. Germline lookup yields CDR1 LNHDA and CDR2 SQIVND (reference sequence). CDR3 sequence (DNA): TGTGCCAGTAGTGCGACAGGGGATATCACTGAAGCTTTCTTT. Protein: CASSATGDITEAFF.

V usage is TRBV29-1 and J usage is TRBJ2-2; the D gene is possibly TRBD1 (6 bases). V shed 0 bases and J shed 0 bases, with 8 bases lying between them. The germline V gene has CDR1 SQVTM and CDR2 ANQGSEA. This CDR3 has 15 amino acids. The CDR3 sequence is CSVEDGQSNTGELFF. The CDR3 DNA is TGCAGCGTTGAAGATGGACAGTCGAACACCGGGGAGCTGTTTTTT.

V gene TRBV19 combines with J gene TRBJ2-3; D might be TRBD2 (5 bases). Germline-derived CDR1 and CDR2 are LNHDA and SQIVND (reference sequence). The CDR3 has 14 amino acids. V dropped 3 bases and J dropped 1 base, with 8 bases sitting between them. The CDR3 coding sequence is TGTGCCAGTAGTATGTGGGGAGGCACAGATACGCAGTATTTT. Amino acids: CASSMWGGTDTQYF.

J is TRBJ2-7 and V is TRBV6-4, with no clear D. The CDR3 sequence is 15 residues long. Trimming cost V 0 bases and J 1 base, with 10 bases left between them. Germline CDR1 is MRHNA and CDR2 is SNTAGT. CDR3 nucleotides: TGTGCCAGCAGTGACTCGACGGAGCTTTCCTACGAGCAGTACTTC. This codes for CASSDSTELSYEQYF.

The chain employs TRBV9 and TRBJ2-2; 9 bases map to TRBD1. Germline CDR1 SGDLS, CDR2 YYNGEE. V gave up 3 bases and J gave up 0 bases; unmatched junction bases: 3. The CDR3 loop spans 16 amino acids. The CDR3 here is CASSERQGANTGELFF. CDR3 sequence (DNA): TGTGCCAGCAGCGAACGACAGGGGGCGAACACCGGGGAGCTGTTTTTT.

This sequence joins TRBV5-4 and TRBJ2-1, with 9 nucleotides matching TRBD1. Unmatched junction bases numbered 7, after V lost 4 bases and J lost 5 bases. The length of the CDR3 is 15 residues. Germline assignment: CDR1 SGHNT and CDR2 YYREEE (reference sequence). CDR3: CASSRGQGGDNEQFF. The CDR3 nucleotides read TGTGCCAGCAGCCGGGGACAGGGAGGCGACAATGAGCAGTTCTTC.

The rearrangement uses TRBV14 and TRBJ2-7, with D maybe TRBD2 (6 bases). Germline CDR1 is SGHDN and CDR2 is FVKESK. The V gene lost 4 bases and the J gene lost 4 bases, with 11 bases spanning the gap. CDR3 length equals 13 residues. The CDR3 sequence is CASSRLGGYEQYF. The CDR3 DNA sequence: TGTGCCAGCAGCCGACTGGGGGGATACGAGCAGTACTTC. Combining the CDR3 with reference TRBV14 and TRBJ2-7 gives the whole variable domain EAGVTQFPSHSVIEKGQTVTLRCDPISGHDNLYWYRRVMGKEIKFLLHFVKESKQDESGMPNNRFLAERTGGTYSTLKVQPAELEDSGVYFCASSRLGGYEQYFGPGTRLTVT.

V and J are TRBV6-5 and TRBJ1-6, with D maybe TRBD1 (5 bases). The CDR3 consists of 15 residues. CDR1 MNHEY and CDR2 SVGAGI come from the germline V gene. The germline V and J ends were trimmed by 5 bases and 6 bases, with 14 bases remaining between them. CDR3 region: CASSLGTAINSPLHF. The CDR3 nucleotides read TGTGCCAGCAGTCTCGGGACTGCCATTAATTCACCCCTCCACTTT.

The gene calls are TRBV11-3 and TRBJ2-5; D is ambiguous. The V gene lost 5 bases and the J gene lost 6 bases, with 10 bases spanning the gap. CDR3 length: 12 amino acids. The germline gives CDR1 SGHNT, CDR2 YENEEA. CDR3 sequence reads: CASSDERKTQYF. Here the CDR3 DNA reads TGTGCCAGCAGCGACGAGCGAAAGACCCAGTACTTC.

The gene calls are TRBV9 and TRBJ2-5; the D gene is possibly TRBD1 (6 bases). The germline V gene encodes CDR1 SGDLS and CDR2 YYNGEE. This CDR3 region has 13 residues. V was shortened by 4 bases and J by 2 bases, with 9 bases between the two germline ends. DNA of the CDR3: TGTGCCAGCAGCATGGGACATCAAGAGACCCAGTACTTC. This translates into CASSMGHQETQYF.

The chain carries TRBV6-5 and TRBJ2-5; D possibly corresponds to TRBD2 (6 bases). V shed 5 bases and J shed 4 bases, with 11 bases lying between them. Germline loops: CDR1 MNHEY, CDR2 SVGAGI. CDR3 size: 13 residues. CDR3 sequence (DNA): TGTGCCAGCAGTCCAACTAGCCCAGAGACCCAGTACTTC. It codes for CASSPTSPETQYF.

This chain uses TRBV27 with TRBJ1-1, with D perhaps matching TRBD1 (6 bases). The CDR3 has 14 amino acids. CDR1 is MNHEY and CDR2 is SMNVEV in the germline V gene (reference sequence). Between the trimmed V and J ends, which lost 3 bases and 1 base, there was a span of 9 bases. CDR3 DNA sequence: TGTGCCAGCAGTTTCTTGGGACAGAACACTGAAGCTTTCTTT. Amino acids: CASSFLGQNTEAFF.

The chain links TRBV5-4 to TRBJ2-1; 8 bases agree with TRBD2. J was trimmed by 8 bases and V by 4 bases; bases with no gene match: 11. Germline V lookup: CDR1 SGHNT, CDR2 YYREEE (reference sequence). The CDR3 loop spans 15 amino acids. CDR3: CASSSSGARVHEQFF. In DNA form, the CDR3 reads TGTGCCAGCAGCAGTAGCGGGGCGCGCGTTCATGAGCAGTTCTTC.

V and J are TRBV30 and TRBJ1-6, with TRBD1 identical over 7 bases. The CDR3 runs to 16 residues. J lost 6 bases, V lost 1 base, and 9 bases had no gene match. Germline V gives CDR1 GTSNPN, CDR2 SVGIG (reference sequence). CDR3 in DNA: TGTGCCTGGAGTGAGGGGACCGGGACAGTTAATTCACCCCTCCACTTT. This translates into CAWSEGTGTVNSPLHF.

The chain combines TRBV5-5 with TRBJ2-1; TRBD2 matches 15 bases. Trimming cost V 4 bases and J 8 bases; bases outside gene matches: 4. The germline gives CDR1 SGHKS, CDR2 YYEKEE (reference sequence). The CDR3 consists of 15 residues. This CDR3 is CASSRTSGGAYEQFF. CDR3 sequence (DNA): TGTGCCAGCAGCCGGACTAGCGGGGGGGCTTATGAGCAGTTCTTC.

The chain uses TRBV5-1 and TRBJ2-2, with a possible D match to TRBD1 (6 bases). The CDR3 runs to 13 residues. CDR1 and CDR2 from the germline V gene are SGHRS and YFSETQ. The V gene lost 3 bases and the J gene lost 4 bases, with 7 bases spanning the gap. DNA of the CDR3: TGCGCCAGCAGCTCGGACAGCACCGGGGAGCTGTTTTTT. Amino acid sequence: CASSSDSTGELFF.

This sequence joins TRBV6-4 and TRBJ2-1; 11 bases are a match to TRBD2. Trimming took 5 bases from V and 4 from J; bases not matched to a gene: 4. Germline CDR1 is MRHNA and CDR2 is SNTAGT. This CDR3 has 15 amino acids. The CDR3 nucleotides are TGTGCCAGCAGTCAAGGGACTAGCGGATACAATGAGCAGTTCTTC. The encoded protein is CASSQGTSGYNEQFF.

This chain's CDR3 is CATSSRDRPGANVLTF. CDR3 DNA: TGTGCCACCAGCAGCCGGGACAGACCTGGGGCCAACGTCCTGACTTTC. The J gene is TRBJ2-6, the V gene TRBV15; 7 positions agree with TRBD1. Trimming at V came to 3 bases and at J to 2 bases, leaving 4 bases not matched to a gene. The CDR3 sequence is 16 residues long. Germline V gene sequence: CDR1 LNHNV, CDR2 YYDKDF (reference sequence). The whole variable domain, filled in from reference TRBV15 and TRBJ2-6, reads DAMVIQNPRYQVTQFGKPVTLSCSQTLNHNVMYWYQQKSSQAPKLLFHYYDKDFNNEADTPDNFQSRRPNTSFCFLDIRSPGLGDTAMYLCATSSRDRPGANVLTFGAGSRLTVL.

CDR3 DNA sequence: TGTGCCAGCAGCGCTCGACTAGCGGGGGGGCGGAATGAGCAGTTCTTC. Protein sequence: CASSARLAGGRNEQFF. V and J are TRBV7-2 and TRBJ2-1; 14 bases fit TRBD2. The CDR3 sequence is 16 residues long. Germline V gives CDR1 SGHTA, CDR2 FQGNSA. V lost 5 bases, J lost 7 bases, and 7 bases stayed unmatched.

The genes are TRBV12-3 or TRBV12-4 and TRBJ2-7, with no clear D. The V end lost 3 bases, the J end lost 5 bases, and 8 bases lay between the germline ends. CDR3 length: 12 amino acids. CDR3 bases: TGTGCCAGCAGTTTTGACAAACACGAGCAGTACTTC. It codes for CASSFDKHEQYF.

The chain recombines TRBV4-1 with TRBJ2-3; the D gene is possibly TRBD2 (6 bases). Germline V gene lookup returns CDR1 MGHRA and CDR2 YSYEKL. The V end lost 0 bases, the J end lost 6 bases, and 13 bases lay between the germline ends. This CDR3 spans 15 amino acids. The CDR3 nucleotides read TGCGCCAGCAGCCAAGATCGCGGGGTCCGGGATACGCAGTATTTT. Encoded protein: CASSQDRGVRDTQYF.

The sample holds a few counts of this clone. V gene TRBV5-1 combines with J gene TRBJ1-6; the D gene is possibly TRBD1 (5 bases). CDR3 length: 13 residues. Trimming pared 4 bases from V and 9 bases from J, leaving 11 bases between. Germline V CDR1 and CDR2: SGHRS, YFSETQ. Here the CDR3 reads CASSREGTSPLHF. In DNA form, the CDR3 reads TGCGCCAGCAGCCGGGAGGGGACTTCACCCCTCCACTTT.

A single count supports this clone. This sequence joins TRBV24-1 and TRBJ1-6; a possible D gene is TRBD1 (6 bases). The CDR3 has 19 amino acids. The ends were cut back, 2 bases at V and 0 bases at J, with 16 bases in the middle. Germline V gene lookup returns CDR1 KGHDR and CDR2 SFDVKD. The DNA for the CDR3 is TGTGCCACCAGTGATTCTACCCACAGGGTGCCCTCCTATAATTCACCCCTCCACTTT. Its protein product is CATSDSTHRVPSYNSPLHF.

This chain uses TRBV10-1 with TRBJ2-7; 8 bases line up with TRBD2. The CDR3 contains 16 residues. Germline CDR1 WNHNN, CDR2 SYGVQD (reference sequence). Trimming at V came to 8 bases and at J to 2 bases, leaving 14 bases not matched to a gene. CDR3 sequence: CASPRTLSGGPYEQYF. The DNA for the CDR3 is TGCGCCAGCCCTAGGACCCTAAGCGGGGGTCCCTACGAGCAGTACTTC.

This clone was found once. The chain recombines TRBV5-8 with TRBJ1-1; TRBD1 aligns across 10 bases. The germline V gene encodes CDR1 SGHTS and CDR2 YDEGEE. The CDR3 extends over 16 amino acids. Germline trimming cut 4 bases from V and 0 bases from J; bases unmatched to any gene: 6. CDR3 sequence reads: CASSRGTGVLNTEAFF. Here the CDR3 DNA reads TGTGCCAGCAGCCGCGGGACAGGGGTTTTGAACACTGAAGCTTTCTTT. Drawing the rest from reference TRBV5-8 and TRBJ1-1, the complete variable domain is EAGVTQSPTHLIKTRGQQATLRCSPISGHTSVYWYQQALGLGLQFLLWYDEGEERNRGNFPPRFSGRQFPNYSSELNVNALELEDSALYLCASSRGTGVLNTEAFFGQGTRLTVV.

The gene calls are TRBV7-3 and TRBJ2-7; the match to TRBD1 covers 8 bases. CDR1 is SGHTA and CDR2 is FQGTGA in the germline V gene. The CDR3 has 15 residues. Trimming at V came to 5 bases and at J to 0 bases, leaving 6 bases not matched to a gene. The CDR3 DNA is TGTGCCAGCAGCCAGGCAGGGGGCGGCTCCTACGAGCAGTACTTC. Translating gives CASSQAGGGSYEQYF.

The chain joins TRBV3-1 (or the pseudogene TRBV3-2) to TRBJ2-1; weak D call: TRBD2 (6 bases). There are 11 residues in the CDR3. From germline, CDR1 is LGHDT and CDR2 YNNKEL (reference sequence). V was shortened by 6 bases and J by 12 bases, with 12 bases between the two germline ends. CDR3: CASREGSGQFF. The CDR3 DNA reads as TGTGCCAGCAGGGAAGGTAGCGGGCAGTTCTTC.

Written as DNA, the CDR3 is TGTGCCAGCAGCTTAGCGCAGGGAGGACAGGGGGCGCGCGGAAAACTGTTTTTT. Its protein product is CASSLAQGGQGARGKLFF. This chain connects TRBV7-9 to TRBJ1-4, with TRBD1 matching 11 bases. Germline values: CDR1 SEHNR, CDR2 FQNEAQ (reference sequence). The CDR3 length is 18 residues. V was clipped by 0 bases and J by 10 bases; unmatched bases: 13.

This clone was seen more than once but under ten times. This chain links TRBV3-1 (or the pseudogene TRBV3-2) with TRBJ1-1; D uncertain. Germline CDR1 is LGHDT and CDR2 is YNNKEL (reference sequence). Trimming pared 0 bases from V and 1 base from J, leaving 9 bases between. This CDR3 is built from 15 residues. This CDR3 reads CASSQERLTNTEAFF. The CDR3 bases are TGTGCCAGCAGCCAAGAACGGTTAACGAACACTGAAGCTTTCTTT.

CDR3 DNA sequence: TGTGCCACCAGCAGAGATAATTTGCCCCTCCGGGGTCGGGATGGCTACACCTTC. It is translated as CATSRDNLPLRGRDGYTF. The V and J genes are TRBV15 and TRBJ1-2; D gene unclear. The V end lost 0 bases, the J end lost 6 bases, and 23 bases lay between the germline ends. In germline, CDR1 is LNHNV, CDR2 YYDKDF (reference sequence). The CDR3 totals 18 residues.

This clone turned up a few times. V is TRBV3-1 (or the pseudogene TRBV3-2) and J is TRBJ2-7; D ambiguous. V was pared by 4 bases and J by 3 bases, with 10 bases between. This CDR3 is built from 13 residues. Per germline, CDR1 LGHDT and CDR2 YNNKEL (reference sequence). Here the CDR3 DNA reads TGTGCCAGCAGCCCCCGATCGAGCTACGAGCAGTACTTC. It encodes CASSPRSSYEQYF.

J is TRBJ2-7 and V is TRBV18; 10 positions agree with TRBD2. The length of the CDR3 is 17 residues. Trimming took 1 base from V and 1 from J; bases not matched to a gene: 7. Per the germline V gene, CDR1 is KGHSH and CDR2 is LQKENI. CDR3 DNA sequence: TGTGCCAGCTCACCACGGCTAGCGGGGGCTGTTTCCTACGAGCAGTACTTC. Translation gives CASSPRLAGAVSYEQYF.